This T cell receptor (beta chain) appears in the sequencing data of a study of response to subunit inactivated influenza vaccine. Study-level points and caveats: Authors suggested that a seasonal influenza vaccination recruits few new T cells each time.

Concerning this clonotype itself: Its antigen is currently unknown.

This CDR3 has 15 residues. The V gene lost 0 bases and the J gene lost 2 bases, with 9 bases spanning the gap. Germline CDR1 and CDR2: SGHTA and FQGNSA. TCRdb called the RT-PCR reads again in MiXCR, with one record for every CDR3 protein. The sample lists 800,000 or so distinct CDR3 sequences, about 20% occurring once. This TCR derives from a man in his fifties who received an inactivated influenza vaccine. The specimen was PBMCs from blood, collected around 5 days after vaccination. This chain links TRBV7-2 with TRBJ2-3; D uncertain. In nucleotides, the CDR3 is TGTGCCAGCAGCTTAGCGCTAGGAACCACAGATACGCAGTATTTT. It encodes CASSLALGTTDTQYF.